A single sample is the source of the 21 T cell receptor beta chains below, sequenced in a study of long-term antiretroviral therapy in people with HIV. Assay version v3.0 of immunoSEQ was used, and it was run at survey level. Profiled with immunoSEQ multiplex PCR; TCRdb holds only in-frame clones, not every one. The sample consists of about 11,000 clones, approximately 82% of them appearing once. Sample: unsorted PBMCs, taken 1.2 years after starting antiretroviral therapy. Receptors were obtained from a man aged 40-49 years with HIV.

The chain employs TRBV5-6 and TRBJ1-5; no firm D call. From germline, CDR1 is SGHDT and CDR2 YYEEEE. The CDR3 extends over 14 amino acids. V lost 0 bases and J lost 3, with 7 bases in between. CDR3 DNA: TGTGCCAGCAGCTTGGTAGGGCCCAATCAGCCCCAGCATTTT. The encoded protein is CASSLVGPNQPQHF.

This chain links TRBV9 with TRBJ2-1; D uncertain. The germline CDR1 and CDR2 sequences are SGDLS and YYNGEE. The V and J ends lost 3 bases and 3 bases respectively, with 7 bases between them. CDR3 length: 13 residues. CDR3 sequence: CASSGTDYNEQFF. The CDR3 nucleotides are TGTGCCAGCAGCGGTACGGACTACAATGAGCAGTTCTTC. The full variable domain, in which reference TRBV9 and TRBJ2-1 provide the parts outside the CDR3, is DSGVTQTPKHLITATGQRVTLRCSPRSGDLSVYWYQQSLDQGLQFLIQYYNGEERAKGNILERFSAQQFPDLHSELNLSSLELGDSALYFCASSGTDYNEQFFGPGTRLTVL.

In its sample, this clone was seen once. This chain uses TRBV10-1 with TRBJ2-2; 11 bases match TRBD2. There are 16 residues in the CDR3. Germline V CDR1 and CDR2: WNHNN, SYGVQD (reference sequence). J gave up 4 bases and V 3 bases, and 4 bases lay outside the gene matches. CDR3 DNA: TGCGCCAGCAGTGAAATAACTAGCGGGGGCACCGGGGAGCTGTTTTTT. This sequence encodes CASSEITSGGTGELFF.

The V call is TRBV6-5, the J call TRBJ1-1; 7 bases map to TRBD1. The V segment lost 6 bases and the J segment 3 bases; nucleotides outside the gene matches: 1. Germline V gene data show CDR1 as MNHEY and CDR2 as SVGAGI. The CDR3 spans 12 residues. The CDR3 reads CASRTGDTEAFF. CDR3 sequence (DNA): TGTGCCAGCAGAACAGGGGACACTGAAGCTTTCTTT.

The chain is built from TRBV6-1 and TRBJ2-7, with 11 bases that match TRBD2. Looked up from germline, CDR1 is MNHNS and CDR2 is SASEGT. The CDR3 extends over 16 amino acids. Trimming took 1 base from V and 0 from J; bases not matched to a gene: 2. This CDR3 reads CASSEDGLAGSYEQYF. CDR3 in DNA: TGTGCCAGCAGTGAAGATGGACTAGCGGGCTCCTACGAGCAGTACTTC.

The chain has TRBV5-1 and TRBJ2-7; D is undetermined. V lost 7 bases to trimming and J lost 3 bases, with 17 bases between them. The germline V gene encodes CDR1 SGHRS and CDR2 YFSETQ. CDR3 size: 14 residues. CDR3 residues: CASQLGEWDYEQYF. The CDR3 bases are TGCGCCAGCCAGCTTGGGGAATGGGACTACGAGCAGTACTTC. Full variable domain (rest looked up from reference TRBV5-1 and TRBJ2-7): KAGVTQTPRYLIKTRGQQVTLSCSPISGHRSVSWYQQTPGQGLQFLFEYFSETQRNKGNFPGRFSGRQFSNSRSEMNVSTLELGDSALYLCASQLGEWDYEQYFGPGTRLTVT.

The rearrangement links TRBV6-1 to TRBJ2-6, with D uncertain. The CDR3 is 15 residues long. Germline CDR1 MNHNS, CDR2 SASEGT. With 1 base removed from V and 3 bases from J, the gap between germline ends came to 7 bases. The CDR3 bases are TGTGCCAGCAGTGAAGTAGGGTTTGGGGCCAACGTCCTGACTTTC. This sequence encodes CASSEVGFGANVLTF.

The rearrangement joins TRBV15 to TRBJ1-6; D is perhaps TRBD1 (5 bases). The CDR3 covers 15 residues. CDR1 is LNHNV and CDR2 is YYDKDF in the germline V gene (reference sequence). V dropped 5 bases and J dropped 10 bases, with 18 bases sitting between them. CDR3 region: CATSRDVGADSPLHF. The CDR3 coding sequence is TGTGCCACCAGCCGCGACGTTGGGGCGGACTCACCCCTCCACTTT.

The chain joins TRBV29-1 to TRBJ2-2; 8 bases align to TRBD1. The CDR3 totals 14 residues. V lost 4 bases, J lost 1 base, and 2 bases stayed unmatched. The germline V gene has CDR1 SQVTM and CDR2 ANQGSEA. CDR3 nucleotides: TGCAGCGTTGTAGGGACAGGGAACACCGGGGAGCTGTTTTTT. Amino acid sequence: CSVVGTGNTGELFF.

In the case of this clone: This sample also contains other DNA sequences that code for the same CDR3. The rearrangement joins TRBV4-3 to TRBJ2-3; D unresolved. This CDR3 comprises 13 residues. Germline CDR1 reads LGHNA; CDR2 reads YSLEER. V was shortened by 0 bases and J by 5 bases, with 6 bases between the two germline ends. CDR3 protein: CASSQDRVDTQYF. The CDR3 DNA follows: TGCGCCAGCAGCCAAGATCGAGTAGATACGCAGTATTTT.

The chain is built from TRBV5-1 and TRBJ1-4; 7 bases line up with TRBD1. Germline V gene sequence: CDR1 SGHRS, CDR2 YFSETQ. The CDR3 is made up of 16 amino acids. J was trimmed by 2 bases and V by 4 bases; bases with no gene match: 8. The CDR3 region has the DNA TGCGCCAGCAGCCTTCGACAGGGATCGACTAATGAAAAACTGTTTTTT. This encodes CASSLRQGSTNEKLFF.

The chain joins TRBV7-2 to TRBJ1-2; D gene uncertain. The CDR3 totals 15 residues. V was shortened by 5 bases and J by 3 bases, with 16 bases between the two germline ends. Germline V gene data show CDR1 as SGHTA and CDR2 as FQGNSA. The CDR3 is CASSETASLYYGYTF. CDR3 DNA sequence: TGTGCCAGCAGCGAGACTGCCTCCCTCTACTATGGCTACACCTTC.

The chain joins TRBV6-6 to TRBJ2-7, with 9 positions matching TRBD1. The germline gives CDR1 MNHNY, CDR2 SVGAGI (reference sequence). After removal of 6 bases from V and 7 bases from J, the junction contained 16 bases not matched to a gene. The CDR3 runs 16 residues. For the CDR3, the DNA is TGTGCCAGCAGCCCCGGCCTGCACAGGGGGCGGGGGGAGCAGTACTTC. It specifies CASSPGLHRGRGEQYF.

CDR3: CASSPGGERGDTQYF. CDR3 DNA sequence: TGTGCCAGCTCACCGGGGGGCGAGAGAGGAGATACGCAGTATTTT. V is TRBV18 and J is TRBJ2-3; D possibly matches TRBD1 or TRBD2 (6 bases each). Germline V gene lookup returns CDR1 KGHSH and CDR2 LQKENI. The CDR3 is 15 amino acids. With 3 bases removed from V and 5 bases from J, the gap between germline ends came to 15 bases.

DNA of the CDR3: TGTGCCAGCAGCTTAGGGGGTGGGGTCAGTAATGAAAAACTGTTTTTT. It yields the protein CASSLGGGVSNEKLFF. This chain uses TRBV7-2 with TRBJ1-4, with D unresolved. The CDR3 length is 16 residues. V gave up 1 base and J gave up 4 bases, with 13 bases separating them. Germline V gene sequence: CDR1 SGHTA, CDR2 FQGNSA.

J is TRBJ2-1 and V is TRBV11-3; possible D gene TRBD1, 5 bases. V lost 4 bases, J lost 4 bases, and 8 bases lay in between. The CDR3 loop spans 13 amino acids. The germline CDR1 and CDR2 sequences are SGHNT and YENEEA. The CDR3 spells CASSSGLYNEQFF. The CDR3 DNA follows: TGTGCCAGCAGCTCAGGGTTGTACAATGAGCAGTTCTTC.

Here the CDR3 reads CASSTLAGGRTDTQYF. CDR3 nucleotide sequence: TGTGCCAGCAGCACCTTAGCGGGGGGGCGAACAGATACGCAGTATTTT. The rearrangement uses TRBV5-4 and TRBJ2-3; TRBD2 matches 11 bases. The V gene's germline CDR1 is SGHNT and CDR2 YYREEE (reference sequence). This CDR3 spans 16 amino acids. After removal of 4 bases from V and 3 bases from J, the junction contained 7 bases not matched to a gene. The full variable domain, in which reference TRBV5-4 and TRBJ2-3 provide the parts outside the CDR3, is ETGVTQSPTHLIKTRGQQVTLRCSSQSGHNTVSWYQQALGQGPQFIFQYYREEENGRGNFPPRFSGLQFPNYSSELNVNALELDDSALYLCASSTLAGGRTDTQYFGPGTRLTVL.

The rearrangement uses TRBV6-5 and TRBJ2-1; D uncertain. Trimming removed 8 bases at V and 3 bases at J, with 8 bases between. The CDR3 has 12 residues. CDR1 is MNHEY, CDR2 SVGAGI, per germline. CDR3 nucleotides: TGTGCCAGCGAGGACGGCTACAATGAGCAGTTCTTC. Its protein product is CASEDGYNEQFF.

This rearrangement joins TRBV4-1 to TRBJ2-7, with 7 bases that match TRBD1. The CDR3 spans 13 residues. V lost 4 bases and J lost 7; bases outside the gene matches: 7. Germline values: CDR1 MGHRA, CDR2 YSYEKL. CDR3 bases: TGCGCCAGCAGCCTAACAGGGGTGGGTGAGCAGTACTTC. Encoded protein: CASSLTGVGEQYF.

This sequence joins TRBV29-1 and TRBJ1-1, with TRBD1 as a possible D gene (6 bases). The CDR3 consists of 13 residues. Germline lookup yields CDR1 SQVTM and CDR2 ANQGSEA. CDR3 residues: CTMMRGASTEAFF. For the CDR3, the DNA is TGCACCATGATGAGGGGGGCGAGCACTGAAGCTTTCTTT.

Here the CDR3 reads CASSASMWAENIQYF. The CDR3 DNA is TGTGCCAGCAGTGCCTCCATGTGGGCGGAAAACATTCAGTACTTC. This sequence joins TRBV6-5 and TRBJ2-4; D uncertain. The germline V and J ends were trimmed by 5 bases and 5 bases, with 16 bases remaining between them. Germline CDR1 MNHEY, CDR2 SVGAGI. This CDR3 contains 15 residues.